The 8 T cell receptor beta chains below all came from one sample that was sequenced in a study of T cells in Graves' hyperthyroidism and ophthalmopathy. The CDR3 regions of TCR beta were amplified from RNA transcripts. TCR CDR3 underwent first-round RT-PCR with the HTBI primer set. Via MiXCR, TCRdb re-called the multiplex PCR reads, giving one row per CDR3 protein. The sample yields under 500,000 distinct CDR3 sequences, over 13% seen once. The specimen was blood. Receptors were obtained from a man aged 50 to 59 with Graves' ophthalmopathy.

The sample holds a few counts of this clonotype. Sequence at one end of the junction differs from germline and may be a read error. The chain is built from TRBV7-7 and TRBJ2-5; D is unclear. The CDR3 sequence is 13 residues long. Germline V gene sequence: CDR1 SSHAT, CDR2 FNYEAQ (reference sequence). As DNA, the CDR3 is TGTGCTAGCAGCTTTAACAGCCAAGAGACCCAGTACTTC. Translating gives CASSFNSQETQYF.

This clonotype was recorded at least ten times. The chain uses TRBV28 and TRBJ2-3; D unclear. This CDR3 has 13 amino acids. The ends were cut back, 10 bases at V and 1 base at J, with 12 bases in the middle. CDR1 and CDR2 from the germline V gene are MDHEN and SYDVKM. The CDR3 loop is CAISRVRTDTQYF. The DNA for the CDR3 is TGTGCCATCTCTAGGGTGCGCACAGATACGCAGTATTTT.

This clonotype was seen only a few times. This chain uses TRBV4-1 with TRBJ1-1, with D perhaps TRBD1 (5 bases). The CDR3 contains 13 residues. Per the germline V gene, CDR1 is MGHRA and CDR2 is YSYEKL. Trimming took 6 bases from V and 1 from J, leaving 9 bases between them. The CDR3 DNA reads TGCGCCAGCAGGGTCAGGGAGAACACTGAAGCTTTCTTT. Translated: CASRVRENTEAFF.

This clonotype was seen at least ten times. The chain combines TRBV5-1 with TRBJ1-1; 10 positions match TRBD1. The CDR3 spans 14 residues. CDR1 is SGHRS, CDR2 YFSETQ, per germline. V lost 5 bases to trimming and J lost 7 bases; unmatched junction nucleotides: 8. CDR3 amino acids: CASSTGQGTDEAFF. CDR3 sequence (DNA): TGCGCCAGCAGTACGGGACAGGGGACCGATGAAGCTTTCTTT.

This clonotype has ten or more counts. The V call is TRBV27, the J call TRBJ2-7, with D tentatively TRBD2 (7 bases). The CDR3 runs to 14 residues. Germline values: CDR1 MNHEY, CDR2 SMNVEV (reference sequence). V gave up 5 bases and J gave up 3 bases, with 14 bases separating them. CDR3 nucleotides: TGTGCCAGCAGTCCTCGGGGAGGGGGCTACGAGCAGTACTTC. Encoded protein: CASSPRGGGYEQYF.

This clonotype was seen a few times. The chain carries TRBV2 and TRBJ2-5, with D uncertain. The CDR3 is 11 amino acids. CDR1 is SNHLY, CDR2 FYNNEI, per germline. V was clipped by 2 bases and J by 9 bases, with 7 bases between them. The CDR3, as DNA: TGTGCCAGCAGTGAAACGAACCCCCAGTACTTC. It yields the protein CASSETNPQYF.

This clonotype was observed many times. The V call is TRBV11-2, the J call TRBJ2-7, with D possibly being TRBD1 (5 bases). This CDR3 has 14 amino acids. Germline V gene lookup returns CDR1 SGHAT and CDR2 FQNNGV. Trimming pared 5 bases from V and 5 bases from J, leaving 16 bases between. The CDR3 coding sequence is TGTGCCAGCAGCCCCCGCCTCCAGGGCAACGAGCAGTACTTC. This gives the protein CASSPRLQGNEQYF.

There are many counts of this clonotype. The chain couples TRBV2 to TRBJ2-3; D is possibly TRBD1 or TRBD2 (5 bases each). Trimming stripped 2 bases from V and 5 bases from J, with 11 bases between. Germline V lookup: CDR1 SNHLY, CDR2 FYNNEI. The CDR3 runs to 14 residues. This CDR3 reads CASSESTGGDTQYF. CDR3 DNA: TGTGCCAGCAGTGAATCTACAGGAGGAGATACGCAGTATTTT. The full variable domain, rest sourced from reference TRBV2 and TRBJ2-3, is EPEVTQTPSHQVTQMGQEVILRCVPISNHLYFYWYRQILGQKVEFLVSFYNNEISEKSEIFDDQFSVERPDGSNFTLKIRSTKLEDSAMYFCASSESTGGDTQYFGPGTRLTVL.